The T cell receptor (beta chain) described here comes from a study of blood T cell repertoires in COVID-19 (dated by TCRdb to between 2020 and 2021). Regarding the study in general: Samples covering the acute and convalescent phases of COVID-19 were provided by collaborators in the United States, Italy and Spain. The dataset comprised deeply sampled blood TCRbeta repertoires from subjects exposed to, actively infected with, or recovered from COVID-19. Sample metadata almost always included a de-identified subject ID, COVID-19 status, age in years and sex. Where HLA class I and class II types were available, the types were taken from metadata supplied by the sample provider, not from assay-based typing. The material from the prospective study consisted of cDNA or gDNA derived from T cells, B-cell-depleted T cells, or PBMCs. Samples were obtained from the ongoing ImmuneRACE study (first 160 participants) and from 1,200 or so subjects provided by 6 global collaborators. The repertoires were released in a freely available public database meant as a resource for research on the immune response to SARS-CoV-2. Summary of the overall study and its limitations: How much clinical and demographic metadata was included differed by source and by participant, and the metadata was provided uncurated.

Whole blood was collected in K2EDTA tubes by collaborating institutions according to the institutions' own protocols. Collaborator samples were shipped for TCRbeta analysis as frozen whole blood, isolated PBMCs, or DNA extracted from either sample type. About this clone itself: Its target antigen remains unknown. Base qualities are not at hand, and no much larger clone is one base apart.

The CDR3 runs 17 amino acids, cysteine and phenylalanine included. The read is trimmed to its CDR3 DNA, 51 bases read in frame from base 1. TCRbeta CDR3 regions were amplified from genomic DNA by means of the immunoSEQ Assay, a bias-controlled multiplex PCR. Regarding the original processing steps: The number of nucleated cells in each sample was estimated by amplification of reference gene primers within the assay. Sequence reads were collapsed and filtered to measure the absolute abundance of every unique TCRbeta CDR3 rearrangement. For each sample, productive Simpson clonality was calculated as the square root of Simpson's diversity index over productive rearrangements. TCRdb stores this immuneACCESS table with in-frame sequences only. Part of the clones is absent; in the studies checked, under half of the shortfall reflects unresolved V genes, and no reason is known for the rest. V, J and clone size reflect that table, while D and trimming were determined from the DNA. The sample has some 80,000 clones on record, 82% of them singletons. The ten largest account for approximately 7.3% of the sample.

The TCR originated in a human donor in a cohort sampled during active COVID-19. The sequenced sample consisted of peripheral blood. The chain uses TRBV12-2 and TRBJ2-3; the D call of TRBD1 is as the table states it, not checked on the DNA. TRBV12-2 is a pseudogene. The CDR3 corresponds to CASRSRQGGAATDTQYF. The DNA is TGTGCAAGTCGCTCTAGACAGGGAGGCGCGGCCACAGATACGCAGTATTTT.